This T cell receptor (beta chain) was recorded in a study of T-cell reconstitution after alpha-beta-depleted transplantation in children (dated by TCRdb to between 2015 and 2016). As for the study more broadly: Using TCR repertoire profiling, the study quantitatively followed how T-cell immune reconstitution unfolded in children after TCRalphabeta/CD19-depleted allogeneic hematopoietic cell transplantation.

The library was produced with PCR. The reads were generated on an Illumina HiSeq 2500. Molecular barcoding was employed in the preparation of TCR libraries, with unique molecular identifiers being used to normalize TCRbeta repertoire quantification. The public reads were reanalyzed by TCRdb: fastp trimming at Q25, MiXCR alignment, in-frame beta chains only. For every CDR3 protein sequence, its rows merge into one entry that carries the most common genes and DNA. This sample lists around 400,000 distinct CDR3 sequences; 11% were detected once. About 5% of the sample is taken by the ten largest. This clonotype was seen a handful of times. It has no known antigen specificity. Base-call qualities are not available, and no considerably larger clone is one nucleotide away. The sample consisted of PBMCs from the stem cell graft donor, taken from the stem cell graft. The clonotype was recovered from a human donor who donated a stem cell graft to a child with acute myeloid leukemia.

The DNA sequence follows: TGCAGTGTAACTAGCGGGGGCACAGATACGCAGTATTTT. This sequence encodes CSVTSGGTDTQYF. The rearranged segments are TRBV20-1 and TRBJ2-3; TRBD2 aligns with 10 central bases. Trimming removed 7 bases from V and 1 base from J; the gene matches leave 2 bases unexplained. The germline V gene encodes CDR1 DFQATT and CDR2 SNEGSKA (reference sequence). Including cysteine and phenylalanine, the CDR3 has 13 amino acids. Just the 39-base CDR3 DNA is kept, in frame starting at base 1.